The 15 T cell receptor beta chains in this list originate from one sample, sequenced in a study of shared clonotypes between healthy human individuals. The method was immunoSEQ multiplex PCR; TCRdb's version includes in-frame clones alone and lacks a portion of them. The profile shows millions of clones, around nine tenths of them singletons. Sequencing input: naive CD4+ T cells sorted from blood. Documented subset: CD45RA+ positively selected. The receptor source for this set is a man younger than 35 in good health.

This clone is a singleton in its sample. J is TRBJ2-5 and V is TRBV7-2; 9 nucleotides match TRBD1. V was pared by 5 bases and J by 5 bases, with 12 bases of the junction left unmatched. Germline V gives CDR1 SGHTA, CDR2 FQGNSA. CDR3 length: 16 residues. In DNA, the CDR3 is TGTGCCAGCAGCGTGTCACAGGGGGCGGCGGTGGAGACCCAGTACTTC. Translation gives CASSVSQGAAVETQYF.

The chain links TRBV25-1 to TRBJ1-1; TRBD1 is a possible D gene (6 bases). This CDR3 spans 11 amino acids. V lost 7 bases and J 11 bases, leaving 14 bases between the germline ends. Per the germline V gene, CDR1 is MGHDK and CDR2 is SYGVNS. CDR3 region: CASIGGKWAFF. The DNA of the CDR3 is TGTGCCAGCATAGGGGGGAAATGGGCTTTCTTT.

The rearrangement uses TRBV15 and TRBJ1-4; possibly TRBD1 for D (5 bases). The CDR3 sequence is 17 residues long. CDR1 is LNHNV and CDR2 is YYDKDF in the germline V gene (reference sequence). Deletions cut 4 bases from V and 3 bases from J, with 18 bases between. The CDR3 DNA follows: TGTGCCACCAGCAACTCCGGGTGGGGCAGGGCTAATGAAAAACTGTTTTTT. This translates into CATSNSGWGRANEKLFF.

V usage is TRBV4-3 and J usage is TRBJ2-5; TRBD2 matches 7 bases. CDR1 LGHNA and CDR2 YSLEER come from the germline V gene. The CDR3 contains 16 residues. V was pared by 0 bases and J by 5 bases, with 9 bases of the junction left unmatched. The DNA of the CDR3 is TGCGCCAGCAGCCAAGATCGCGGGGGAGGGCGGGAGACCCAGTACTTC. Translated, it gives CASSQDRGGGRETQYF.

This clone was seen just once. The J gene is TRBJ1-5, the V gene TRBV10-1; D perhaps matches TRBD1 (5 bases). The V and J ends lost 6 bases and 7 bases respectively, with 13 bases between them. CDR1 is WNHNN, CDR2 SYGVQD, per germline (reference sequence). This CDR3 region has 13 residues. CDR3 protein: CASSEQTAQPQHF. As DNA, the CDR3 is TGCGCCAGCAGCGAACAGACAGCCCAGCCCCAGCATTTT.

About this clone itself: The same CDR3 can be traced to other DNA sequences in this sample. The genes are TRBV5-1 and TRBJ2-2; 7 bases are a match to TRBD1. The germline CDR1 and CDR2 sequences are SGHRS and YFSETQ. The CDR3 is 16 amino acids. The junction had 9 bases not matched to a gene; V was cut back by 4 bases and J by 3 bases. The CDR3 reads CASSLRTGDYTGELFF. In DNA, the CDR3 is TGCGCCAGCAGCCTTCGGACAGGAGATTACACCGGGGAGCTGTTTTTT. Combining the CDR3 with reference TRBV5-1 and TRBJ2-2 gives the whole variable domain KAGVTQTPRYLIKTRGQQVTLSCSPISGHRSVSWYQQTPGQGLQFLFEYFSETQRNKGNFPGRFSGRQFSNSRSEMNVSTLELGDSALYLCASSLRTGDYTGELFFGEGSRLTVL.

The chain joins TRBV5-1 to TRBJ2-1, with 7 nucleotides matching TRBD1. Germline trimming cut 6 bases from V and 7 bases from J; bases unmatched to any gene: 10. The CDR3 has 14 amino acids. The germline gives CDR1 SGHRS, CDR2 YFSETQ. The CDR3 spells CASNSGQDLNEQFF. CDR3 in DNA: TGCGCCAGCAATTCAGGACAGGATCTTAATGAGCAGTTCTTC.

Notes on this clone: Other DNA sequences in the sample encode the same CDR3. The chain couples TRBV18 to TRBJ2-7; TRBD2 aligns across 12 bases. The V segment lost 3 bases and the J segment 4 bases; nucleotides outside the gene matches: 4. CDR1 is KGHSH and CDR2 is LQKENI in the germline V gene. This CDR3 spans 15 amino acids. The CDR3 DNA is TGTGCCAGCTCACCCCCGACTAGCGGGGGTTACGAGCAGTACTTC. This encodes CASSPPTSGGYEQYF.

J is TRBJ2-1 and V is TRBV25-1, with 8 bases lining up with TRBD2. The junction had 0 bases not matched to a gene; V was cut back by 2 bases and J by 12 bases. CDR1 is MGHDK, CDR2 SYGVNS, per germline. The CDR3 spans 11 residues. DNA for the CDR3: TGTGCCAGCAGTGAACTAGCGGGGCAGTTCTTC. Encoded protein: CASSELAGQFF.

This clone was seen a few times. The CDR3 coding sequence is TGTGCCAGCAGTTTATTTCCACTGAACACTGAAGCTTTCTTT. This encodes CASSLFPLNTEAFF. The rearrangement joins TRBV27 to TRBJ1-1; D remains unclear. Germline values: CDR1 MNHEY, CDR2 SMNVEV (reference sequence). The CDR3 runs 14 residues. V shed 1 base and J shed 0 bases, with 6 bases lying between them.

The chain recombines TRBV15 with TRBJ2-1; 10 positions agree with TRBD2. Per the germline V gene, CDR1 is LNHNV and CDR2 is YYDKDF (reference sequence). This CDR3 is 14 amino acids long. The V and J ends lost 0 bases and 15 bases, in that order; junction bases with no gene match: 8. CDR3 loop: CATSRDLAGVGGFF. The CDR3 nucleotides are TGTGCCACCAGCAGAGATCTAGCGGGAGTTGGCGGGTTCTTC.

As regards this clone: The same CDR3 also results from other DNA sequences found in this sample. The chain couples TRBV5-1 to TRBJ2-3, with a tentative D call TRBD2 (5 bases). The V gene's germline CDR1 is SGHRS and CDR2 YFSETQ. The V gene lost 0 bases and the J gene lost 0 bases, with 8 bases spanning the gap. The CDR3 covers 15 residues. The CDR3 loop is CASSLEAASTDTQYF. CDR3 DNA sequence: TGCGCCAGCAGCTTGGAAGCGGCGAGCACAGATACGCAGTATTTT.

The chain links TRBV11-2 to TRBJ2-6; 7 nucleotides agree with TRBD1. V shed 0 bases, J shed 0 bases, and the junction held 5 bases outside the gene matches. Germline V lookup: CDR1 SGHAT, CDR2 FQNNGV. CDR3 length: 18 residues. The CDR3 here is CASSLENRGSSGANVLTF. The CDR3 bases are TGTGCCAGCAGCTTAGAAAACAGGGGTAGCTCTGGGGCCAACGTCCTGACTTTC.

The J gene is TRBJ2-3, the V gene TRBV20-1, with D unclear. V was pared by 5 bases and J by 6 bases, with 9 bases between. CDR3 length equals 11 residues. The germline V gene encodes CDR1 DFQATT and CDR2 SNEGSKA (reference sequence). The CDR3 reads CSASRYDTQYF. The CDR3 DNA sequence: TGCAGTGCTTCACGGTACGATACGCAGTATTTT.

The chain is built from TRBV5-6 and TRBJ1-2, with TRBD1 matching over 10 bases. After removal of 6 bases from V and 7 bases from J, the junction contained 6 bases not matched to a gene. Germline V lookup: CDR1 SGHDT, CDR2 YYEEEE. This CDR3 comprises 13 residues. The CDR3 coding sequence is TGTGCCAGCATCACGACAGGGGGCGCTGGCTACACCTTC. Encoded protein: CASITTGGAGYTF.